This T cell receptor (beta chain) was found in a study of vaccination effects on CD4 cells after COVID-19. Points on this clone: Antigen unknown.

A 10-day culture period preceded the isolation of CD4+ T cells. Sequencing was performed with immunoSEQ multiplex PCR; in TCRdb, only in-frame clones are kept and a portion is missing. Among about 46,000 clones listed, roughly 72% were seen once. The V end was cut by 1 base, the J end by 5 bases, with 12 bases between. This CDR3 is 15 amino acids long. CDR1 is GTSNPN, CDR2 SVGIG, per germline (reference sequence). The TCR comes from a human donor who had a prior SARS-CoV-2 infection. The sample was CD4+ T cells from PBMCs cultured without peptide, taken before COVID-19 vaccination. The J gene is TRBJ1-6, the V gene TRBV30; D gene unclear. The CDR3 loop reads CAWSAMRADNSPLHF. CDR3 in DNA: TGTGCCTGGAGTGCTATGAGGGCTGATAATTCACCCCTCCACTTT.